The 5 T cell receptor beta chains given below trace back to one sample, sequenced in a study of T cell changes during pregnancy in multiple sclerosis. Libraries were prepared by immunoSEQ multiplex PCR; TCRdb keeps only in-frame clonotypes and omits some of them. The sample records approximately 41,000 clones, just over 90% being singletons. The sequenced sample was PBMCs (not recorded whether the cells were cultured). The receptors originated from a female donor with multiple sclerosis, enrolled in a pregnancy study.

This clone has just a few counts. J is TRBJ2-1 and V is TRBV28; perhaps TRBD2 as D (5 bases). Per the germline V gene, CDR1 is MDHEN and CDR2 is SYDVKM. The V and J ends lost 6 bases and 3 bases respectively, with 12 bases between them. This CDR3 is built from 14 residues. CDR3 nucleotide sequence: TGTGCCAGCAGGCAACTAGTCCTCTACAATGAGCAGTTCTTC. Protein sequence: CASRQLVLYNEQFF.

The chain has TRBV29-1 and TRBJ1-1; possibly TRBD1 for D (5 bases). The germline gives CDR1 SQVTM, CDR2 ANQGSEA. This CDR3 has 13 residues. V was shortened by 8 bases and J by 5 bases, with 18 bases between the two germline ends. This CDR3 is CSSTEGMRTEAFF. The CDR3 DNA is TGCAGCTCAACCGAGGGGATGAGAACTGAAGCTTTCTTT. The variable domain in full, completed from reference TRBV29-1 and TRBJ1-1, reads SAVISQKPSRDICQRGTSLTIQCQVDSQVTMMFWYRQQPGQSLTLIATANQGSEATYESGFVIDKFPISRPNLTFSTLTVSNMSPEDSSIYLCSSTEGMRTEAFFGQGTRLTVV.

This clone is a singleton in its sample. CDR3 DNA sequence: TGTGCCTGGCAAACGGGGGGTAGCGATGGTGAGCAGTTCTTC. This codes for CAWQTGGSDGEQFF. The chain is built from TRBV30 and TRBJ2-1; 7 nucleotides line up with TRBD2. The CDR3 runs to 14 residues. Germline-derived CDR1 and CDR2 are GTSNPN and SVGIG (reference sequence). V dropped 5 bases and J dropped 9; count of bases not matched to a gene: 13.

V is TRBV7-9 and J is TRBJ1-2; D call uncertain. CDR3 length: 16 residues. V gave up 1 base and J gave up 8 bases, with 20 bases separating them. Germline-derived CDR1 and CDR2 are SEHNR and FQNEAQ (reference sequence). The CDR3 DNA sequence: TGTGCCAGCAGCTTAGGTACGGTCTCCCTTTCAGGAGGCTACACCTTC. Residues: CASSLGTVSLSGGYTF. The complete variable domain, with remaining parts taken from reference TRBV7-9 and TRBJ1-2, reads DTGVSQNPRHKITKRGQNVTFRCDPISEHNRLYWYRQTLGQGPEFLTYFQNEAQLEKSRLLSDRFSAERPKGSFSTLEIQRTEQGDSAMYLCASSLGTVSLSGGYTFGSGTRLTVV.

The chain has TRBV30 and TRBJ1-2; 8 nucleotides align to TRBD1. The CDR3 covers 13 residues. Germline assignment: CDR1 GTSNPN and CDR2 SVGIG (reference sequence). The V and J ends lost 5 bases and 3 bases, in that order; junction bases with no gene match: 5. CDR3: CAWVGQGYYGYTF. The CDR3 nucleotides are TGTGCCTGGGTAGGACAGGGATACTATGGCTACACCTTC. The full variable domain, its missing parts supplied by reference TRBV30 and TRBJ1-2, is SQTIHQWPATLVQPVGSPLSLECTVEGTSNPNLYWYRQAAGRGLQLLFYSVGIGQISSEVPQNLSASRPQDRQFILSSKKLLLSDSGFYLCAWVGQGYYGYTFGSGTRLTVV.